This section outlines one T cell receptor beta chain sequence together with its context. Its antigen is currently unknown. This sample stems from a study of post-analysis software for immune sequencing data. Across the study: Recorded subtypes: relapsing-remitting, secondary progressive, progressive-relapsing; some patients unannotated.

This CDR3 spans 16 amino acids. After removal of 6 bases from V and 5 bases from J, the junction contained 10 bases not matched to a gene. Study observations and caveats: A significant reduction in normalized Chao1 diversity was observed in multiple sclerosis patients versus controls. TRBV5-6, TRBV5-1 and TRBV20-1 were among several TRBV segments more frequent in patients than controls. Those samples that were prepared in the same batch co-clustered strongly by F measure.

The library was made from cDNA and included unique molecular identifiers. A population of about 0.85 to 11 million T cells gave rise to about half a million cDNA molecules. TCRdb reanalysed the PCR reads using MiXCR and keeps one entry per CDR3 protein. The sample lists approximately 400,000 distinct CDR3 sequences, around 37% occurring once. This sequence was found in a girl between 10 and 17 years old with multiple sclerosis. The V call is TRBV12-3 or TRBV12-4, the J call TRBJ2-3; TRBD2 agrees at 11 bases. Sequenced input: blood. The CDR3, as DNA: TGTGCCAGCAGGGGGGAATCTAGCGGGGGGATAGATACGCAGTATTTT. Amino acids: CASRGESSGGIDTQYF.